A single sample gave rise to the 5 T cell receptor beta chains below, sequenced in a study of cytomegalovirus exposure and HLA in healthy donors. Use of 60 Vbeta and 13 Jbeta primers characterized the PCR. Here immunoSEQ multiplex PCR was the method, and the copy in TCRdb shows in-frame clones only, minus some. Counted here are around 64,000 clones, roughly 89% occurring once; the ten biggest clones make up 1.5% to 2%. The sequencing input was PBMCs. These receptors were taken from a woman in her twenties or thirties in good health and CMV-seronegative.

The chain joins TRBV5-1 to TRBJ2-3; D remains unclear. CDR1 is SGHRS and CDR2 is YFSETQ in the germline V gene. V lost 0 bases to trimming and J lost 3 bases, with 5 bases between them. CDR3 length equals 13 residues. CDR3 coding DNA: TGCGCCAGCAGCTTGGCCGAGACAGATACGCAGTATTTT. It yields the protein CASSLAETDTQYF.

This clone has only one observation. V and J are TRBV5-1 and TRBJ2-7, with a possible D match to TRBD1 (7 bases). V dropped 0 bases and J dropped 6 bases, with 16 bases sitting between them. Germline V lookup: CDR1 SGHRS, CDR2 YFSETQ. The CDR3 sequence is 15 residues long. Here the CDR3 DNA reads TGCGCCAGCAGCTTGGGAGGCAGGGGGGTCGGCGAGCAGTACTTC. Protein: CASSLGGRGVGEQYF.

On this clone: Sequence at one end of the junction differs from germline and may be a read error. The gene calls are TRBV7-9 and TRBJ2-7; D is unclear. Germline CDR1 reads SEHNR; CDR2 reads FQNEAQ (reference sequence). The CDR3 runs to 15 residues. The CDR3 protein is CSSSFGSPGTYEQYF. The CDR3 DNA follows: TGTTCCAGCAGCTTTGGTAGTCCAGGCACCTACGAGCAGTACTTC.

The chain carries TRBV5-1 and TRBJ2-1, with 7 positions matching TRBD2. V lost 0 bases, J lost 6 bases, and 3 bases stayed unmatched. The CDR3 spans 14 residues. Germline CDR1 and CDR2: SGHRS and YFSETQ. The chain's CDR3 is CASSLETGGNEQFF. The CDR3 nucleotides read TGCGCCAGCAGCTTGGAGACGGGAGGCAATGAGCAGTTCTTC.

This chain joins TRBV2 and TRBJ2-5; 9 positions match TRBD2. V gave up 4 bases and J gave up 1 base; unmatched junction bases: 4. Germline CDR1 SNHLY, CDR2 FYNNEI. This CDR3 has 15 amino acids. CDR3 sequence: CASSGVSGSQETQYF. CDR3 DNA sequence: TGTGCCAGCAGTGGGGTTAGCGGGAGCCAAGAGACCCAGTACTTC.